This TCR beta chain comes out of a study of identical twins. Regarding the study as a whole: Cord blood beta clonotypes present at high abundance carried fewer insertions; no such pattern appeared in memory repertoires. The study drew conclusions from cross-sectional statistical analysis, not from following the same donors.

TCRdb re-called the 5' RACE reads through MiXCR, storing one row per CDR3 protein. The table shows just over 500,000 distinct CDR3 sequences, with roughly 21% occurring only once. Notes on this clonotype: Its antigen is not known.

The same data also went into a second study, on T cells expressing NK-cell markers. From that study: Certain NKG2C+ T cell clones were expanded, and their HCMV specificity remained unclear.

The sequence was obtained from a young woman in good health. Sequenced: CD4+ T cells sorted from blood.

The CDR3 loop reads CSVVMEVNQPQHF. DNA of the CDR3: TGCAGCGTTGTTATGGAGGTAAACCAGCCCCAGCATTTT. The rearrangement links TRBV29-1 to TRBJ1-5; no reliable D call. The CDR3 contains 13 residues. Between the trimmed V and J ends, which lost 4 bases and 7 bases, there was a span of 14 bases. Germline V gene data show CDR1 as SQVTM and CDR2 as ANQGSEA.